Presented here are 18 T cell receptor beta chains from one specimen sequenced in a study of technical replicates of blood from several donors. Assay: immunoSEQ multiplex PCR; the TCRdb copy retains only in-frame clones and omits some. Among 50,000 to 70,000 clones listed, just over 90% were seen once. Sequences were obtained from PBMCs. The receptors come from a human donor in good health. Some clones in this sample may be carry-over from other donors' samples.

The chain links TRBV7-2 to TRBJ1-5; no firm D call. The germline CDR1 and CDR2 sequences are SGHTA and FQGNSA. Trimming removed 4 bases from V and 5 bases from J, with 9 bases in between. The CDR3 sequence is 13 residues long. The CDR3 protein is CASSSRDDQPQHF. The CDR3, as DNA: TGTGCCAGCAGCTCGAGAGATGATCAGCCCCAGCATTTT.

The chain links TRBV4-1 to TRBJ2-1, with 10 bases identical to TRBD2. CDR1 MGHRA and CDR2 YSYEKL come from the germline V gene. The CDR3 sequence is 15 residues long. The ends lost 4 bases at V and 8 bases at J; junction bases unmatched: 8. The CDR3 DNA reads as TGCGCCAGCAGCCTCAGAGCGGGAGGGCGGGATGAGCAGTTCTTC. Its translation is CASSLRAGGRDEQFF.

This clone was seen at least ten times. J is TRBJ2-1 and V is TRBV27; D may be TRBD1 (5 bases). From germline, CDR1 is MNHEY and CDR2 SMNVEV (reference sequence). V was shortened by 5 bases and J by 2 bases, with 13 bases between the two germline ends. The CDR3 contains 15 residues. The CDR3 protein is CASSREGEPYNEQFF. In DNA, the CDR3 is TGTGCCAGCAGTAGAGAAGGGGAACCCTACAATGAGCAGTTCTTC.

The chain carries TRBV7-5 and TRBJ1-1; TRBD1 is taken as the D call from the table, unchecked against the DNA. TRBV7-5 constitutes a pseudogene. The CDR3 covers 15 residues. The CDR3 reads CVRSDNRGTHTEAFF. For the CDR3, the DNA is TGTGTCAGAAGCGACAACAGGGGTACACACACTGAAGCTTTCTTT.

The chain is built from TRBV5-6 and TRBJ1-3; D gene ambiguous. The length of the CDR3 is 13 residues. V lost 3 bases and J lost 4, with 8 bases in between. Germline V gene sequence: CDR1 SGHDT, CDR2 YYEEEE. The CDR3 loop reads CASSWAGGNTIYF. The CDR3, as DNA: TGTGCCAGCAGCTGGGCGGGCGGAAACACCATATATTTT.

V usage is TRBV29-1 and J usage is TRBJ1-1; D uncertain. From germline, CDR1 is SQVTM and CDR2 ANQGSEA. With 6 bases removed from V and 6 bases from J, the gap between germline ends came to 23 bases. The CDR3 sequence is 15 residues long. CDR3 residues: CSVWLGGVSYAEAFF. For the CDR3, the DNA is TGCAGCGTCTGGTTGGGCGGGGTCTCGTACGCTGAAGCTTTCTTT.

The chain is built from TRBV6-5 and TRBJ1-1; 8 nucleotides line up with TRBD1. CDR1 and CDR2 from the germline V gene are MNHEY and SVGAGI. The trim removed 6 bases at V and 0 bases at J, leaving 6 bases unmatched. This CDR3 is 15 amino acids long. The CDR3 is CASRGTGVMNTEAFF. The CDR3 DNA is TGTGCCAGCAGAGGGACAGGCGTAATGAACACTGAAGCTTTCTTT.

DNA for the CDR3: TGTGCCAGCAGCCTACGGTCGGGCACTGAAGCTTTCTTT. Translating gives CASSLRSGTEAFF. The rearrangement links TRBV27 to TRBJ1-1; D not resolved. V gave up 6 bases and J gave up 4 bases, with 12 bases separating them. Germline V gene lookup returns CDR1 MNHEY and CDR2 SMNVEV (reference sequence). This CDR3 is 13 amino acids long.

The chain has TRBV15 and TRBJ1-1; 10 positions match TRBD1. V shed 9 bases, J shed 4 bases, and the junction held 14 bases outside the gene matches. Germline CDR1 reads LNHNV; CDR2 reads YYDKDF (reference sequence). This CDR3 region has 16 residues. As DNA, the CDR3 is TGTGCCACAGAGACAGGGGGCGGAAGGGTAGGCACTGAAGCTTTCTTT. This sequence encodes CATETGGGRVGTEAFF.

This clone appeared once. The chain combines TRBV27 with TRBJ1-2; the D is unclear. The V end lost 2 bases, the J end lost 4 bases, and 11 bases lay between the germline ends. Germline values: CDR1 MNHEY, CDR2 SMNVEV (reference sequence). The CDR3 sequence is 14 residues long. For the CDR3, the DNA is TGTGCCAGCAGTTTAATACCGGGAAGCTATGGCTACACCTTC. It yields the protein CASSLIPGSYGYTF.

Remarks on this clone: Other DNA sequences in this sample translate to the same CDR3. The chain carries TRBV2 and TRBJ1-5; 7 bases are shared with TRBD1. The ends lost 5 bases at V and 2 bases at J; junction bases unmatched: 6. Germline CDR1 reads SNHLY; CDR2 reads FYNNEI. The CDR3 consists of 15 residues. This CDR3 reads CASSPDRAGNQPQHF. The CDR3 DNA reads TGTGCCAGCAGTCCTGACAGGGCGGGCAATCAGCCCCAGCATTTT.

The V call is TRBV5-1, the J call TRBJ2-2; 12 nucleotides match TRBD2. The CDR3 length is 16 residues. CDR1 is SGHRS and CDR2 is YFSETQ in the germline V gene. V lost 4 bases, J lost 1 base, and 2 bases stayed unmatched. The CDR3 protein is CASSAGLAGNTGELFF. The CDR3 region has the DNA TGCGCCAGCAGCGCGGGACTAGCGGGGAACACCGGGGAGCTGTTTTTT.

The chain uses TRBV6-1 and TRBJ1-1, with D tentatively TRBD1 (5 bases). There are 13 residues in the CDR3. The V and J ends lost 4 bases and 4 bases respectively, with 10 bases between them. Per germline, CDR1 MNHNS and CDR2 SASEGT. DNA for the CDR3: TGTGCCAGCAGTGTACAGGAGGGCACTGAAGCTTTCTTT. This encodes CASSVQEGTEAFF.

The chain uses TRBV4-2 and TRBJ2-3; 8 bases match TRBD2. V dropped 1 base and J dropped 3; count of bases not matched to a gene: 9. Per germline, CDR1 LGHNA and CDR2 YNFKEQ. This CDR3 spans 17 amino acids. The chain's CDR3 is CASSQGEGAGVTDTQYF. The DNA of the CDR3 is TGTGCCAGCAGCCAAGGGGAGGGAGCGGGAGTGACAGATACGCAGTATTTT.

CDR3 coding DNA: TGCGCCAGCAGCCAAGGGACATTAACTGGAAACACCATATATTTT. This gives the protein CASSQGTLTGNTIYF. The V gene is TRBV4-3, the J gene TRBJ1-3, with D possibly matching TRBD1 (5 bases). V lost 1 base and J 2 bases, leaving 9 bases between the germline ends. The CDR3 length is 15 residues. Germline V CDR1 and CDR2: LGHNA, YSLEER.

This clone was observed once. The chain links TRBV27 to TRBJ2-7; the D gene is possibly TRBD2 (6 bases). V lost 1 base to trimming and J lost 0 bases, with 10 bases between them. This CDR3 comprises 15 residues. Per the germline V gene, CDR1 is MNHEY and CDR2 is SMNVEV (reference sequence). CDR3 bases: TGTGCCAGCAGTTTATACGGGGGTACCTCCTACGAGCAGTACTTC. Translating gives CASSLYGGTSYEQYF.

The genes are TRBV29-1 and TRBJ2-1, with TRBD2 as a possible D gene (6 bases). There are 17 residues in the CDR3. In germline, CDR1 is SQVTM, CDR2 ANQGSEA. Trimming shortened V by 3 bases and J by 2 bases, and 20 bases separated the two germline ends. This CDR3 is CSVDTPNGRVAYNEQFF. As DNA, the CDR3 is TGCAGCGTTGACACTCCTAACGGGAGAGTCGCCTACAATGAGCAGTTCTTC.

CDR3 bases: TGTGCCAGCAGAGACAGGATTTACGAGCAGTACTTC. Its translation is CASRDRIYEQYF. The chain employs TRBV6-1 and TRBJ2-7, with a weak D call TRBD1 (6 bases). Trimming stripped 6 bases from V and 4 bases from J, with 10 bases between. The CDR3 is 12 amino acids. From germline, CDR1 is MNHNS and CDR2 SASEGT.